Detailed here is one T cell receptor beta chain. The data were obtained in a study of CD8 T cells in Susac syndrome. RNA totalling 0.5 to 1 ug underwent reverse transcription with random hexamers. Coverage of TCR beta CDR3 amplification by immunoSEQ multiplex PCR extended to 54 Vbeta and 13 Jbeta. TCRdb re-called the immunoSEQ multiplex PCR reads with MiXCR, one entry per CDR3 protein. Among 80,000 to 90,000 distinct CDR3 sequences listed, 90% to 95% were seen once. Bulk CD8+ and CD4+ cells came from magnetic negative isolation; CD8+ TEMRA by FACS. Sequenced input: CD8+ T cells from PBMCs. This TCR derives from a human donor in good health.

CDR3 amino acids: CASSLRTSGGRDEQFF. The DNA for the CDR3 is TGCGCCAGCAGCTTGAGGACTAGCGGGGGGAGGGATGAGCAGTTCTTC. The V and J genes are TRBV5-1 and TRBJ2-1; 14 bases fit TRBD2. The CDR3 loop spans 16 amino acids. Germline-derived CDR1 and CDR2 are SGHRS and YFSETQ. V shed 1 base, J shed 8 bases, and the junction held 5 bases outside the gene matches. Full variable domain (outside the CDR3, taken from reference TRBV5-1 and TRBJ2-1): KAGVTQTPRYLIKTRGQQVTLSCSPISGHRSVSWYQQTPGQGLQFLFEYFSETQRNKGNFPGRFSGRQFSNSRSEMNVSTLELGDSALYLCASSLRTSGGRDEQFFGPGTRLTVL.